This is a list of T cell receptor beta chains from one sample in a study of control samples from healthy donors and cancer patients. The method was immunoSEQ multiplex PCR; TCRdb's version includes in-frame clones alone and lacks a portion of them. The top ten clones hold around 1.1% of a sample with 95,000 to 130,000 clones, approximately 92% of them seen once. Sequencing used PBMCs. The origin of the receptors is a woman between 45 and 65 years old with colorectal cancer. The CDR3 runs from the conserved cysteine through the conserved F or W. D genes are given only for firm matches. Clone size is not always given. Where it is, it says once, few, many or a class for expanded clones.

d_call j_call clone_size v_call cdr3_aa cdr3_nt
TRBD2 TRBJ2-7 . TRBV10-3 CAISESLAGLYEQYF TGTGCCATCAGTGAAAGTCTAGCGGGGCTCTACGAGCAGTACTTC
TRBD2 TRBJ2-6 . TRBV6-1 CASSGLAASSGANVLTF TGTGCCAGCAGTGGACTAGCGGCCAGCTCTGGGGCCAACGTCCTGACTTTC
TRBD2 TRBJ2-3 . TRBV5-1 CASSLGGSDDTQYF TGCGCCAGCTCCCTGGGGGGGTCGGATGATACGCAGTATTTT
. TRBJ2-5 . TRBV10-1 CASSENHQETQYF TGCGCCAGCAGTGAGAACCACCAAGAGACCCAGTACTTC
. TRBJ1-2 . TRBV18 CASSPDASYGYTF TGTGCCAGCTCACCAGATGCCAGCTATGGCTACACCTTC
. TRBJ2-1 few TRBV3-1/TRBV3-2 CASSHIGEQFF TGTGCCAGCAGCCATATTGGTGAGCAGTTCTTC
. TRBJ2-7 few TRBV6-4 CASYLFPSYEQYF TGTGCCAGCTACCTCTTCCCCTCCTACGAGCAGTACTTC
TRBD1 TRBJ2-5 . TRBV5-6 CASSFTGAGQETQYF TGTGCCAGCAGCTTTACAGGGGCCGGACAAGAGACCCAGTACTTC
. TRBJ2-1 . TRBV30 CAWSTAGPYNEQFF TGTGCCTGGAGTACGGCGGGACCTTACAATGAGCAGTTCTTC
. TRBJ2-1 . TRBV5-4 CASSLHNEQFF TGTGCCAGCAGCTTACACAATGAGCAGTTCTTC
. TRBJ2-7 . TRBV6-6 CASSPTRFYEQYF TGTGCCAGCAGCCCGACACGTTTTTACGAGCAGTACTTC
. TRBJ1-2 . TRBV30 CAWSVPPVSSGNGYTF TGTGCCTGGAGTGTACCCCCCGTATCCTCGGGGAATGGCTACACCTTC
. TRBJ1-1 . TRBV2 CASFGVGAEAFF TGTGCCAGCTTTGGAGTTGGGGCTGAAGCTTTCTTT
TRBD1 TRBJ1-6 . TRBV3-1/TRBV3-2 CASSQGSGGAQGARPLHF TGTGCCAGCAGCCAAGGGAGCGGGGGAGCGCAGGGGGCGAGACCCCTCCACTTT
. TRBJ2-1 . TRBV7-3 CASRSEMDSNEQFF TGTGCCAGCAGAAGTGAAATGGACAGCAATGAGCAGTTCTTC
TRBD1 TRBJ1-4 . TRBV27 CASRQTGRMTNEKLFF TGTGCCAGCAGACAGACAGGGAGGATGACTAATGAAAAACTGTTTTTT
. TRBJ2-1 . TRBV25-1 CASSEPGGVSYNEQFF TGTGCCAGCAGTGAGCCGGGCGGAGTCTCCTACAATGAGCAGTTCTTC
TRBD2 TRBJ2-5 . TRBV19 CASSMRGLASETQYF TGTGCCAGTAGTATGAGGGGACTAGCGTCGGAGACCCAGTACTTC
. TRBJ1-1 . TRBV28 CASSFGYDTEAFF TGTGCCAGCAGTTTTGGGTACGACACTGAAGCTTTCTTT
TRBD1 TRBJ2-7 once TRBV7-6 CASSPLGTASYEQYF TGTGCCAGCAGCCCGCTCGGGACAGCCTCCTACGAGCAGTACTTC
. TRBJ1-5 few TRBV2 CASSSRGRNQPQHF TGTGCCAGCAGTAGTAGGGGACGCAATCAGCCCCAGCATTTT
TRBD2 TRBJ2-3 . TRBV7-9 CASSLDGLAESDTQYF TGTGCCAGCAGCTTAGACGGACTAGCGGAATCAGATACGCAGTATTTT
. TRBJ2-7 . TRBV7-2 CASSLSDLGLEQYF TGTGCCAGCAGCTTATCAGATCTGGGTTTGGAGCAGTACTTC
TRBD1 TRBJ1-1 . TRBV5-1 CASSLTTGLNTEAFF TGCGCCAGCAGCTTGACGACAGGGTTGAACACTGAAGCTTTCTTT
. TRBJ2-2 . TRBV7-8 CASSLTGRANTGELFF TGTGCCAGCAGCTTGACTGGAAGGGCAAACACCGGGGAGCTGTTTTTT
TRBD1 TRBJ1-4 . TRBV14 CASSPTTGTGEKLFF TGTGCCAGCAGCCCAACGACAGGGACAGGCGAAAAACTGTTTTTT
. TRBJ2-2 once TRBV29-1 CSVLGLPGELFF TGCAGCGTGCTAGGACTACCCGGGGAGCTGTTTTTT
. TRBJ2-2 . TRBV19 CASSLRHEGELFF TGTGCCAGTAGCCTTCGGCACGAAGGGGAGCTGTTTTTT
. TRBJ2-3 . TRBV28 CASSFLTDTDTQYF TGTGCCAGCAGTTTTCTTACAGACACAGATACGCAGTATTTT
TRBD1 TRBJ2-2 . TRBV6-5 CASRDRATGELFF TGTGCCAGCAGGGACAGGGCGACCGGGGAGCTGTTTTTT
. TRBJ1-1 . TRBV6-5 CASRTGPHTEAFF TGTGCCAGCAGAACCGGGCCCCACACTGAAGCTTTCTTT
. TRBJ1-3 . TRBV11-2 CASSLFLSSGNTIYF TGTGCCAGCAGCTTATTTCTTAGCTCTGGAAACACCATATATTTT
. TRBJ2-5 . TRBV6-6 CASSLTLQETQYF TGTGCCAGCAGTTTGACTTTGCAAGAGACCCAGTACTTC
. TRBJ1-1 . TRBV6-5 CASTEEGADTEAFF TGTGCCAGCACCGAGGAAGGGGCAGACACTGAAGCTTTCTTT
TRBD1 TRBJ2-2 . TRBV30 CAWSGTGGTGELFF TGTGCCTGGTCCGGGACAGGGGGAACCGGGGAGCTGTTTTTT
. TRBJ1-6 medium-sized TRBV14 CASSQDQGYDPRNSPLHF TGTGCCAGCAGCCAAGATCAGGGATACGACCCGAGAAATTCACCCCTCCACTTT
. TRBJ2-5 . TRBV7-7 CASGLGSGFGETQYF TGTGCCAGCGGTCTCGGGTCGGGCTTCGGAGAGACCCAGTACTTC
TRBD2 TRBJ2-1 . TRBV7-8 CASSLVLEGLARVSSYNEQFF TGTGCCAGCAGCTTAGTGCTCGAGGGACTAGCGAGAGTTAGCTCCTACAATGAGCAGTTCTTC
. TRBJ1-1 few TRBV19 CASSRRRGTEAFF TGTGCCAGTAGTAGGAGGAGGGGCACTGAAGCTTTCTTT
TRBD1 TRBJ2-7 . TRBV27 CASSPVGDSPYEQYF TGTGCCAGCAGTCCTGTAGGGGACAGTCCTTACGAGCAGTACTTC
. TRBJ2-1 . TRBV28 CASSPDRSWENEQFF TGTGCCAGCAGTCCAGATCGGTCGTGGGAGAATGAGCAGTTCTTC
. TRBJ2-7 once TRBV6-2/TRBV6-3 CASSFYEGPQYF TGTGCCAGCAGTTTCTATGAGGGCCCTCAGTACTTC